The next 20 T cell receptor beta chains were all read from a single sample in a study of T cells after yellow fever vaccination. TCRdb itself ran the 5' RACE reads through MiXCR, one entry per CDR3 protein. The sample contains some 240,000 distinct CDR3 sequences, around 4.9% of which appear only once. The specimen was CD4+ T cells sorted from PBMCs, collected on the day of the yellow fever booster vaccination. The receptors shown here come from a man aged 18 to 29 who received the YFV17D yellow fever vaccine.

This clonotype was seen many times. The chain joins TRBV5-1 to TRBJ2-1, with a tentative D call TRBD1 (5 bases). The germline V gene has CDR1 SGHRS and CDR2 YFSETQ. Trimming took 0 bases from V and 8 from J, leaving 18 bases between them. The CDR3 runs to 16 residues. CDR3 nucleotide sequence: TGCGCCAGCAGCTTGGGCTTATCAGGGTCCGTTGATGAGCAGTTCTTC. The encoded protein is CASSLGLSGSVDEQFF.

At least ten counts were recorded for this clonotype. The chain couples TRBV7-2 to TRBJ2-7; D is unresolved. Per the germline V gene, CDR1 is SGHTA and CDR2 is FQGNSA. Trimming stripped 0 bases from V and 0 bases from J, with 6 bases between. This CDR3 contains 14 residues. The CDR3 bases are TGTGCCAGCAGCTTAGCTGCTCACTCCTACGAGCAGTACGTC. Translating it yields CASSLAAHSYEQYV.

The CDR3 reads CASTRGQGDSQPQHF. The CDR3 DNA sequence: TGTGCCAGTACCCGTGGACAGGGTGATAGTCAGCCCCAGCATTTT. The gene calls are TRBV19 and TRBJ1-5; 8 nucleotides line up with TRBD1. The CDR3 has 15 amino acids. V lost 7 bases to trimming and J lost 6 bases; unmatched junction nucleotides: 11. The germline V gene has CDR1 LNHDA and CDR2 SQIVND (reference sequence).

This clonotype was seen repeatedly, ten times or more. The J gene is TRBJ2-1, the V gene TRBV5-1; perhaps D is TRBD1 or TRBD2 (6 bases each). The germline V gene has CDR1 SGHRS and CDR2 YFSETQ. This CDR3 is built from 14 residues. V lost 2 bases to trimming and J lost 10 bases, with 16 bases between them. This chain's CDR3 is CASSLGGPAREQFF. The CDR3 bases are TGCGCCAGCAGCTTAGGGGGGCCGGCGAGGGAGCAGTTCTTC.

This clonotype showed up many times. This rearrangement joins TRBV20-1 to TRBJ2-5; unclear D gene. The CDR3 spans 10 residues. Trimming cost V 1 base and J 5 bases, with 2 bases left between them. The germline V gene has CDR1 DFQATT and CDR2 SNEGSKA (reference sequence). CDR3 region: CSARGETQYF. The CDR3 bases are TGCAGTGCTAGAGGGGAGACCCAGTACTTC.

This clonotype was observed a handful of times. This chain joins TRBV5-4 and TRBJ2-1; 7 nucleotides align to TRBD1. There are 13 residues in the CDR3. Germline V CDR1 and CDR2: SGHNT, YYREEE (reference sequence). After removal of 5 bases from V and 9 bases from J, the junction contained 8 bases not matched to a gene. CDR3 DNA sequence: TGTGCCAGCAGAATGACAGGGAACACTGAGCAGTTCTTC. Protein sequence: CASRMTGNTEQFF.

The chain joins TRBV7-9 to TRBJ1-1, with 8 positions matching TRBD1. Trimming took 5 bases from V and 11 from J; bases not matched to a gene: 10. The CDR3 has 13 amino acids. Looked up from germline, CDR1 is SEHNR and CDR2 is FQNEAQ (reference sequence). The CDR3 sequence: CASSPRDRSRAFF. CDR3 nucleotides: TGTGCCAGCAGCCCCCGGGACAGGTCGCGGGCTTTCTTT.

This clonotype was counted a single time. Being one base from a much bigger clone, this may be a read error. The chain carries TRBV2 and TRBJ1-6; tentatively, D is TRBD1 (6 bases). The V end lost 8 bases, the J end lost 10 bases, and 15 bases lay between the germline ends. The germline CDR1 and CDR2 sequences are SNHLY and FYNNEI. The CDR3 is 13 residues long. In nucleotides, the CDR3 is TGTGCCAGCCGCGGCAGGGGTGGATCACCCCTCCACTTT. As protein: CASRGRGGSPLHF.

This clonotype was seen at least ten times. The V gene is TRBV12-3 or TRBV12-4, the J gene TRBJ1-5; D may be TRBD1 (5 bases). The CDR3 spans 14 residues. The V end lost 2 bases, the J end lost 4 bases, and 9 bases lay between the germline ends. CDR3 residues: CASSLWGRNQPQHF. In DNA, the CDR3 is TGTGCCAGCAGTTTATGGGGCCGGAATCAGCCCCAGCATTTT.

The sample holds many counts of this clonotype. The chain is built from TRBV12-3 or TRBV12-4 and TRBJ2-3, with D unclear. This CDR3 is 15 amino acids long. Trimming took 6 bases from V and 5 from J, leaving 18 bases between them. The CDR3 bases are TGTGCCAGCAGACGATCCGGGTCACGGAGAGATACGCAGTATTTT. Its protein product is CASRRSGSRRDTQYF.

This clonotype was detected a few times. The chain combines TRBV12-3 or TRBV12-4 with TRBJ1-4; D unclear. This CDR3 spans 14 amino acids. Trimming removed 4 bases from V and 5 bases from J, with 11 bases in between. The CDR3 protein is CASSSFGWNEKLFF. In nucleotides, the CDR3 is TGTGCCAGCAGTTCGTTCGGGTGGAATGAAAAACTGTTTTTT.

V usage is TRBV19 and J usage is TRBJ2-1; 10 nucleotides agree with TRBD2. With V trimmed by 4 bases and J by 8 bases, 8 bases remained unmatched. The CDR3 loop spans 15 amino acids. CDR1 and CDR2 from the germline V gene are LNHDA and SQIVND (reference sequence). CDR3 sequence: CASSSGASGGDEQFF. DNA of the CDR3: TGTGCCAGTAGTAGTGGGGCTAGCGGGGGAGATGAGCAGTTCTTC.

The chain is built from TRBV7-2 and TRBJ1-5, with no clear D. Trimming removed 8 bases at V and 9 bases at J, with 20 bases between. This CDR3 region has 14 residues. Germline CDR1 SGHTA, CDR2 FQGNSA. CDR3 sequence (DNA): TGTGCCAGCGCTTCCCCGACGACTGAGCGGCCCCAGCATTTT. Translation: CASASPTTERPQHF.

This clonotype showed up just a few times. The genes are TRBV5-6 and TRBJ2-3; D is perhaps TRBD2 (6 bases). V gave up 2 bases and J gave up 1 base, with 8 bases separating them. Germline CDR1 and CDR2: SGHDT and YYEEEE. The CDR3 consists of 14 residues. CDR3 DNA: TGTGCCAGCAGCTTCGGGACTCGCACAGATACGCAGTATTTT. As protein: CASSFGTRTDTQYF.

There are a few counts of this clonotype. Here the CDR3 DNA reads TGTGCCAGCAGTTTTGGACAGGGGGTGGTGACCCAGTACTTC. Translation gives CASSFGQGVVTQYF. The chain is built from TRBV12-3 or TRBV12-4 and TRBJ2-5; 10 nucleotides match TRBD1. Unmatched junction bases numbered 5, after V lost 3 bases and J lost 7 bases. The CDR3 is made up of 14 amino acids.

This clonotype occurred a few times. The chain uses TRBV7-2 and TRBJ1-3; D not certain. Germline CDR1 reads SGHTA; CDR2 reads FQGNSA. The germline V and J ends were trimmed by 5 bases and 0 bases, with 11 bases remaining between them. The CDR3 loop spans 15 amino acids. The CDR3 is CASSPGRNSGNTIYF. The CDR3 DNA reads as TGTGCCAGCAGCCCCGGACGGAACTCTGGAAACACCATATATTTT.

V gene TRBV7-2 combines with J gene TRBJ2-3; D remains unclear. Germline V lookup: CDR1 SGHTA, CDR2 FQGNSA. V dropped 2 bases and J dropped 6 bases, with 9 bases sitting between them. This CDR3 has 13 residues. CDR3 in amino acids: CASSLLFADTQYF. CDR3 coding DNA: TGTGCCAGCAGCTTATTGTTCGCGGATACGCAGTATTTT.

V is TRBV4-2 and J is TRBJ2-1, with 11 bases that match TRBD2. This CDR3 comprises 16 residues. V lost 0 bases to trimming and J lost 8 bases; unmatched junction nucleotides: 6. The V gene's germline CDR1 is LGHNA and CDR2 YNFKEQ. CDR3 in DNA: TGTGCCAGCAGCCAAGATCTTGCTAGCGGGGGGTATGAGCAGTTCTTC. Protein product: CASSQDLASGGYEQFF.

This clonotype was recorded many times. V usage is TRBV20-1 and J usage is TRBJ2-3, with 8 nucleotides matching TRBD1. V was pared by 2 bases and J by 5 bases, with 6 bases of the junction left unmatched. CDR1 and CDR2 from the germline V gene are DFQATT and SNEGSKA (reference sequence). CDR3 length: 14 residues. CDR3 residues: CSARSTGVKDTQYF. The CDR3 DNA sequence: TGCAGTGCTAGATCGACAGGGGTGAAAGATACGCAGTATTTT.

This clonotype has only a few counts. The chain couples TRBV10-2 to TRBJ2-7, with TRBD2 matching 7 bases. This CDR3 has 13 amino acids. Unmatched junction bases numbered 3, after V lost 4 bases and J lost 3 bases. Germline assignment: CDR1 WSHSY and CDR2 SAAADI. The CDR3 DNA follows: TGCGCCAGCAGTGGTGGGGGGGACTACGAGCAGTACTTC. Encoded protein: CASSGGGDYEQYF.